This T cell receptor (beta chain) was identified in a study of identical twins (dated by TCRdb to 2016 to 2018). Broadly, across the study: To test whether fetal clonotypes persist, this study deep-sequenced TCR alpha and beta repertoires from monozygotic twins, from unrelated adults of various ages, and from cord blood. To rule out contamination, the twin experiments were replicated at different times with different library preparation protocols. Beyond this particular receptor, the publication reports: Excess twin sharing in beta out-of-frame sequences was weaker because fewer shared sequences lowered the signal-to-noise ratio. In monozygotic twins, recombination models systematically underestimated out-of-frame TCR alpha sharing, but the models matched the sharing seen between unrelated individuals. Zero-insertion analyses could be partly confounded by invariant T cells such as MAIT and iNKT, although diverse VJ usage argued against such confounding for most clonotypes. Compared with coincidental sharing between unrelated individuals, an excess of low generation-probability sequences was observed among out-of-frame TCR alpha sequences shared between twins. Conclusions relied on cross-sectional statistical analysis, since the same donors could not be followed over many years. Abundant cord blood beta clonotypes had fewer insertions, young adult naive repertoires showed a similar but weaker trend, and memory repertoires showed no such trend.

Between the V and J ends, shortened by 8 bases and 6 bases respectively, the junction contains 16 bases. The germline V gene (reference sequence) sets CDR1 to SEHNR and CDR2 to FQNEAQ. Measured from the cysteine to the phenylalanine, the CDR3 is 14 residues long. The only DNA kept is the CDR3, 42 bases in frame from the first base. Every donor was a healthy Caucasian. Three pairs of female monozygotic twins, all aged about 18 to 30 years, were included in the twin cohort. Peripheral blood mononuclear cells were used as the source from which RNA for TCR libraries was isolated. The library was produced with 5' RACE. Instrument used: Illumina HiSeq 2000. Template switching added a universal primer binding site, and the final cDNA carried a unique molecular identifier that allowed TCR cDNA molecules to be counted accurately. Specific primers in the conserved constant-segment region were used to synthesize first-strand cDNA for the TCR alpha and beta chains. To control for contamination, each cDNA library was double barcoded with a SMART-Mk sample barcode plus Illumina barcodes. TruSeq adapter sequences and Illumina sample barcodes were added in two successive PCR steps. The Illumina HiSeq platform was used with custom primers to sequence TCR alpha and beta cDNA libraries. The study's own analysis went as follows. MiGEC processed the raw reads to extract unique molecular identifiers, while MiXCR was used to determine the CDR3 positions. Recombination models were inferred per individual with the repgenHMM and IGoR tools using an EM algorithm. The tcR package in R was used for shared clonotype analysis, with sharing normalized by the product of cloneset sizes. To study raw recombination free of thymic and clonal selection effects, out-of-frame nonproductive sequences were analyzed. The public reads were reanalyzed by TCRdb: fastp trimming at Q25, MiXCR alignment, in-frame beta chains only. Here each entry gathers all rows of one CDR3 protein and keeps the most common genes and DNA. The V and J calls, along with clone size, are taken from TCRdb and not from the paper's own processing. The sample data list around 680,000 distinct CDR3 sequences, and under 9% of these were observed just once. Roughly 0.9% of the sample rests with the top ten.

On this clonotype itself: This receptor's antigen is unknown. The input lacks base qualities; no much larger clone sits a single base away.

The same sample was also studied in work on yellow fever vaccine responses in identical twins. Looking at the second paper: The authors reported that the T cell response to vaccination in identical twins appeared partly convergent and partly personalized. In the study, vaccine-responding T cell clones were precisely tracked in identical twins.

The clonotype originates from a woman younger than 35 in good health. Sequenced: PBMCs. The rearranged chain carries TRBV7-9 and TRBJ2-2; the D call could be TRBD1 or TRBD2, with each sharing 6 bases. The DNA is TGTGCCAGCCGTCTGACAGGAGGGTCCGGGGAGCTGTTTTTT. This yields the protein CASRLTGGSGELFF.